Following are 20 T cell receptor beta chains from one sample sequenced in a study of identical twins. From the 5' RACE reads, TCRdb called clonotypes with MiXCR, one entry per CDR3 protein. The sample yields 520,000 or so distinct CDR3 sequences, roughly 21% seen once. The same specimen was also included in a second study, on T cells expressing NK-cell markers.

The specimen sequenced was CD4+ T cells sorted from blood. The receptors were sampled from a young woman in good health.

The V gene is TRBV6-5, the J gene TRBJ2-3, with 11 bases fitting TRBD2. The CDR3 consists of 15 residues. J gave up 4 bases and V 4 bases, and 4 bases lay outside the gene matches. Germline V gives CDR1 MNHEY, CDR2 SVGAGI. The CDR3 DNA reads TGTGCCAGCAGTTTTAGCGGGGGGGCCCCAGATACGCAGTATTTT. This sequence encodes CASSFSGGAPDTQYF.

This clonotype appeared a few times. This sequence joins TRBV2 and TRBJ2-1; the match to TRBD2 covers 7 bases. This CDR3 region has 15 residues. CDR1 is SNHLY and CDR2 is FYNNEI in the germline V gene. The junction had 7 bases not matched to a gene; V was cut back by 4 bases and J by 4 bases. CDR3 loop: CASSVEASGYNEQFF. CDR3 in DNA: TGTGCCAGCAGTGTAGAGGCTAGCGGATACAATGAGCAGTTCTTC.

The DNA for the CDR3 is TGCGCCAGCCCCCGTTCCGGGACTAGCGGATTCAATGAGCAGTTCTTC. Encoded protein: CASPRSGTSGFNEQFF. The genes are TRBV23-1 and TRBJ2-1, with TRBD2 matching over 11 bases. TRBV23-1 has ORF status, its function being uncertain. V lost 8 bases and J lost 6; bases outside the gene matches: 12. There are 16 residues in the CDR3.

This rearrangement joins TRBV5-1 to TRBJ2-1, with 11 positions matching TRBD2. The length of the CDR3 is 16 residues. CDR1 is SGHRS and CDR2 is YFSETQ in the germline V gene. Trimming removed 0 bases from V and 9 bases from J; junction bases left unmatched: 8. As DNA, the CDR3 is TGCGCCAGCAGCTTGGCCGTGGTAGCGGGAGGGAGTGAGCAGTTCTTC. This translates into CASSLAVVAGGSEQFF. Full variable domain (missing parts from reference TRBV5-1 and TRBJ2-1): KAGVTQTPRYLIKTRGQQVTLSCSPISGHRSVSWYQQTPGQGLQFLFEYFSETQRNKGNFPGRFSGRQFSNSRSEMNVSTLELGDSALYLCASSLAVVAGGSEQFFGPGTRLTVL.

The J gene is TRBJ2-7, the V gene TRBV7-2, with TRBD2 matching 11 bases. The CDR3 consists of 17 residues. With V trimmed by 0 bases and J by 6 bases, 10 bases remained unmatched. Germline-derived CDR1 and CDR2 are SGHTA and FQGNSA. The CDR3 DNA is TGTGCCAGCAGCTTAGCGGTAGCGGGAGGGCCCCGGGCCGAGCAGTACTTC. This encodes CASSLAVAGGPRAEQYF.

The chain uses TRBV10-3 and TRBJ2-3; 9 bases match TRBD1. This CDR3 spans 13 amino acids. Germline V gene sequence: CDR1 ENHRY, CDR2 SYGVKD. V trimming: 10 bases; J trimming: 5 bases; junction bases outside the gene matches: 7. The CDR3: CATTDRGVDTQYF. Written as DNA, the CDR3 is TGTGCCACCACGGACAGGGGTGTAGATACGCAGTATTTT.

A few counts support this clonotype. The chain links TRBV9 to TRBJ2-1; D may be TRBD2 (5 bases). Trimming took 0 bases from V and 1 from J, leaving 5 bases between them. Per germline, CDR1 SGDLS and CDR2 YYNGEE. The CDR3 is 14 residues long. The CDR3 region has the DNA TGTGCCAGCAGCGTAGCGGGGTCCTACAATGAGCAGTTCTTC. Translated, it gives CASSVAGSYNEQFF.

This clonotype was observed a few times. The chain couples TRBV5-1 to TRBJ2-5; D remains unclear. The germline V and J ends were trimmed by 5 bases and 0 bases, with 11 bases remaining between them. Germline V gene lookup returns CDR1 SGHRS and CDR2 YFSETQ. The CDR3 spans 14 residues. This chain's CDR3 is CASRQNWDQETQYF. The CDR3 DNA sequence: TGCGCCAGCAGACAGAACTGGGACCAAGAGACCCAGTACTTC.

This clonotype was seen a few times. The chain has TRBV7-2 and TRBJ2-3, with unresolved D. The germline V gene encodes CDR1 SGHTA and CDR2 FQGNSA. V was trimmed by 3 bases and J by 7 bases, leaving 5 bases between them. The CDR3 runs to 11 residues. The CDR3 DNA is TGTGCCAGCAGCTTTGTGTATACGCAGTATTTT. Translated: CASSFVYTQYF. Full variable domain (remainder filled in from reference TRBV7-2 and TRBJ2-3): GAGVSQSPSNKVTEKGKDVELRCDPISGHTALYWYRQSLGQGLEFLIYFQGNSAPDKSGLPSDRFSAERTGGSVSTLTIQRTQQEDSAVYLCASSFVYTQYFGPGTRLTVL.

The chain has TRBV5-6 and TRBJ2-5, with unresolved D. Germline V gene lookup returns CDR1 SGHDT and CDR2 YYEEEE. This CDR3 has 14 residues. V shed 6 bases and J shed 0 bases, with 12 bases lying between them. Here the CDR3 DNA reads TGTGCCAGCACCCGTATGGAGAACCAAGAGACCCAGTACTTC. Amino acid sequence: CASTRMENQETQYF. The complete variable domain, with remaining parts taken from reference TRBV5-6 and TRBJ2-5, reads DAGVTQSPTHLIKTRGQQVTLRCSPKSGHDTVSWYQQALGQGPQFIFQYYEEEERQRGNFPDRFSGHQFPNYSSELNVNALLLGDSALYLCASTRMENQETQYFGPGTRLLVL.

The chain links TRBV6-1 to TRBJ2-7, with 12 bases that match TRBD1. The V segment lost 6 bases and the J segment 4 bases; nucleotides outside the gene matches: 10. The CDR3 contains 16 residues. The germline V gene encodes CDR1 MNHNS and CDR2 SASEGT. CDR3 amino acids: CASSAPGQGAGYEQYF. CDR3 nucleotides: TGTGCCAGCAGCGCACCGGGACAGGGGGCAGGGTACGAGCAGTACTTC.

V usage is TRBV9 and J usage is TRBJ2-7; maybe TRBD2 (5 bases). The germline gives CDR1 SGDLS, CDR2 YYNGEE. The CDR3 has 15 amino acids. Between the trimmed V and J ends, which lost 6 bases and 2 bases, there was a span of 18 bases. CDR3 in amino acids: CASNLDGVMAYEQYF. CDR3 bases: TGTGCCAGCAATTTAGACGGGGTTATGGCCTACGAGCAGTACTTC.

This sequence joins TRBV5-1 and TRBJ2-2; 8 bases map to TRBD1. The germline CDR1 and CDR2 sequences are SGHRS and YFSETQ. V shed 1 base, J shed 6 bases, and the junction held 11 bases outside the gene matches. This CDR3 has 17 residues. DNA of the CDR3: TGCGCCAGCAGCTTGTTATCCGACAGGGGACGGGCCGGGGAGCTGTTTTTT. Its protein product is CASSLLSDRGRAGELFF.

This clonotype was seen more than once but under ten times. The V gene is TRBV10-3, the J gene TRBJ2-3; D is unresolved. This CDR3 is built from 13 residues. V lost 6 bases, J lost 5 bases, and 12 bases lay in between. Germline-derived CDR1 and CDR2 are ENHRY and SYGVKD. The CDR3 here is CAISLSSRDTQYF. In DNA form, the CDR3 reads TGTGCCATCAGCCTCAGCTCGAGAGATACGCAGTATTTT.

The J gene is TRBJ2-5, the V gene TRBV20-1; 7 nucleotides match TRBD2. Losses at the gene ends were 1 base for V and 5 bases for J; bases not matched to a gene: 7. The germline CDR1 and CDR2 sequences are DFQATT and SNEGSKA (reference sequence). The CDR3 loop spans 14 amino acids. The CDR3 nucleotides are TGCAGTGCTAGAGGGGGCGGGAGCCTGGAGACCCAGTACTTC. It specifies CSARGGGSLETQYF.

In nucleotides, the CDR3 is TGTGCCAGCACTAACCTTGTCGCGGGAGGACCCTACGAGCAGTACTTC. Amino acid sequence: CASTNLVAGGPYEQYF. The gene calls are TRBV6-1 and TRBJ2-7; 8 bases fit TRBD2. Germline V CDR1 and CDR2: MNHNS, SASEGT. The CDR3 totals 16 residues. Losses at the gene ends were 7 bases for V and 2 bases for J; bases not matched to a gene: 13.

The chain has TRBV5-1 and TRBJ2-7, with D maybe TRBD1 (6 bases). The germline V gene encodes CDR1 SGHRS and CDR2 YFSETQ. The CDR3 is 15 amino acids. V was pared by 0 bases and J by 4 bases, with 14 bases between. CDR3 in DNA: TGCGCCAGCAGCTTGGCCTACGGCCAGGGGTACGAGCAGTACTTC. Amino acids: CASSLAYGQGYEQYF.

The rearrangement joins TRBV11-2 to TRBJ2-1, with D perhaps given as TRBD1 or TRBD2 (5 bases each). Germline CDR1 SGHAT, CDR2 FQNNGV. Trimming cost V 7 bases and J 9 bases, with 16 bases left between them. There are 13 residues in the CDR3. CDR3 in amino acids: CASTLPGAAEQFF. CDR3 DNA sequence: TGTGCCAGCACCCTTCCCGGGGCCGCTGAGCAGTTCTTC.

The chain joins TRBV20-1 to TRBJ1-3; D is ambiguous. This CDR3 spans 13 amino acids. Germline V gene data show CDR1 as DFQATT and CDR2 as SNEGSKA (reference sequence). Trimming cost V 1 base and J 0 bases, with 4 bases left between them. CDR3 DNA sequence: TGCAGTGCTAGAGGGGACTCTGGAAACACCATATATTTT. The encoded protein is CSARGDSGNTIYF.

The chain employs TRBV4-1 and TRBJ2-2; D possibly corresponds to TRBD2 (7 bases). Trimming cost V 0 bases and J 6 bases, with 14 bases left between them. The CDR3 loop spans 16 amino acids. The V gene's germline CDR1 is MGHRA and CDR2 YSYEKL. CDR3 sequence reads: CASSQDGPGGPGELFF. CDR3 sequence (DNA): TGCGCCAGCAGCCAAGATGGTCCCGGGGGGCCCGGGGAGCTGTTTTTT.